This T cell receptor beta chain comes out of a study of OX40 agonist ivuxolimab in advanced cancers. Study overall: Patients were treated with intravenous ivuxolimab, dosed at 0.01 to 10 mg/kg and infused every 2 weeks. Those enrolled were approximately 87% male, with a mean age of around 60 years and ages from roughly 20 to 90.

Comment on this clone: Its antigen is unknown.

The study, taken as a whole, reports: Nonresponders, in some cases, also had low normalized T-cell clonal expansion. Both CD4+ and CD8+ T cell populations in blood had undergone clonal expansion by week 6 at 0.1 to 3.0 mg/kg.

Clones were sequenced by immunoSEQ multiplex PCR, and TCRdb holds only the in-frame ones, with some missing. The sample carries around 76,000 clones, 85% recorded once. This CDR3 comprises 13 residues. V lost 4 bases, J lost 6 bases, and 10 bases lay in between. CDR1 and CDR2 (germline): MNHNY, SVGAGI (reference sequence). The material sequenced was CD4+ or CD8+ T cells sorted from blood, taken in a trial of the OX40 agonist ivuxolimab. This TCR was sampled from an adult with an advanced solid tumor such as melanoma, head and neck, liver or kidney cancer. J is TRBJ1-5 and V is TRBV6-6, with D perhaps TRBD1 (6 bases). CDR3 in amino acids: CASSSQGSQPQHF. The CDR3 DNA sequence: TGTGCCAGCAGTTCTCAGGGGAGTCAGCCCCAGCATTTT.